These 7 T cell receptor beta chains were all obtained from the same sample, sequenced in a study of beta chain features in type 1 diabetes. The study reverse transcribed the entire isolated RNA, so it sequenced expressed TCRB transcripts. Profiled with immunoSEQ multiplex PCR; TCRdb holds only in-frame clones, not every one. The table records 400,000 to 500,000 clones, approximately 14% of them present only once. The specimen was naive CD4+ T cells from blood. These receptors all stem from a man aged 25 to 40 in good health.

V is TRBV9 and J is TRBJ2-3, with 7 positions matching TRBD2. CDR1 is SGDLS, CDR2 YYNGEE, per germline. CDR3 length equals 18 residues. After removal of 0 bases from V and 1 base from J, the junction contained 11 bases not matched to a gene. As DNA, the CDR3 is TGTGCCAGCAGCGTAGAGAGGGGAGGGGACTGGGGCACAGATACGCAGTATTTT. Translation: CASSVERGGDWGTDTQYF.

The chain recombines TRBV19 with TRBJ1-2, with D unresolved. Germline V gene sequence: CDR1 LNHDA, CDR2 SQIVND (reference sequence). This CDR3 has 13 residues. V dropped 2 bases and J dropped 6 bases, with 10 bases sitting between them. CDR3 sequence: CASSIREADGYTF. In DNA form, the CDR3 reads TGTGCCAGTAGTATAAGGGAGGCGGATGGCTACACCTTC.

This sequence joins TRBV4-1 and TRBJ2-7; D is tentatively TRBD1 or TRBD2 (5 bases each). CDR3 length equals 17 residues. Looked up from germline, CDR1 is MGHRA and CDR2 is YSYEKL. The V gene lost 1 base and the J gene lost 2 bases, with 18 bases spanning the gap. CDR3 sequence reads: CASSQVGRGARAYEQYF. In DNA, the CDR3 is TGCGCCAGCAGCCAAGTAGGGCGAGGGGCCCGAGCCTACGAGCAGTACTTC.

This rearrangement joins TRBV9 to TRBJ2-5; the match to TRBD2 covers 10 bases. The length of the CDR3 is 16 residues. The J segment lost 6 bases and the V segment lost 0 bases, leaving 8 bases of the junction unmatched. Germline V gene lookup returns CDR1 SGDLS and CDR2 YYNGEE. DNA of the CDR3: TGTGCCAGCAGCGTAGACGGGGCTAGCGGGAGACAGACCCAGTACTTC. This translates into CASSVDGASGRQTQYF. The complete variable domain, with remaining parts taken from reference TRBV9 and TRBJ2-5, reads DSGVTQTPKHLITATGQRVTLRCSPRSGDLSVYWYQQSLDQGLQFLIQYYNGEERAKGNILERFSAQQFPDLHSELNLSSLELGDSALYFCASSVDGASGRQTQYFGPGTRLLVL.

As concerns this clone: An end of the junction does not agree with germline; a read error may underlie this. As DNA, the CDR3 is TGTGCCAGCAGCTTAGTCGGGGGTAAAAGCATTCAGTACTTC. It is translated as CASSLVGGKSIQYF. The chain is built from TRBV13 and TRBJ2-4; tentative D call: TRBD2 (6 bases). Germline loops: CDR1 PRHDT, CDR2 FYEKMQ (reference sequence). CDR3 length: 14 amino acids.

This clone has just a few counts. The gene calls are TRBV6-6 and TRBJ1-1, with no clear D. V lost 7 bases, J lost 8 bases, and 17 bases lay in between. This CDR3 has 13 residues. Per the germline V gene, CDR1 is MNHNY and CDR2 is SVGAGI (reference sequence). CDR3 bases: TGTGCCAGCAATACACCACCGAGAGGGGAAGCTTTCTTT. Protein: CASNTPPRGEAFF.

This clone appeared a few times. CDR3 sequence: CAIGGNQETQYF. Written as DNA, the CDR3 is TGTGCCATTGGGGGGAACCAAGAGACCCAGTACTTC. The chain recombines TRBV10-3 with TRBJ2-5; tentatively, D is TRBD2 (6 bases). CDR1 is ENHRY and CDR2 is SYGVKD in the germline V gene. The V end was cut by 9 bases, the J end by 0 bases, with 8 bases between. The CDR3 covers 12 residues.